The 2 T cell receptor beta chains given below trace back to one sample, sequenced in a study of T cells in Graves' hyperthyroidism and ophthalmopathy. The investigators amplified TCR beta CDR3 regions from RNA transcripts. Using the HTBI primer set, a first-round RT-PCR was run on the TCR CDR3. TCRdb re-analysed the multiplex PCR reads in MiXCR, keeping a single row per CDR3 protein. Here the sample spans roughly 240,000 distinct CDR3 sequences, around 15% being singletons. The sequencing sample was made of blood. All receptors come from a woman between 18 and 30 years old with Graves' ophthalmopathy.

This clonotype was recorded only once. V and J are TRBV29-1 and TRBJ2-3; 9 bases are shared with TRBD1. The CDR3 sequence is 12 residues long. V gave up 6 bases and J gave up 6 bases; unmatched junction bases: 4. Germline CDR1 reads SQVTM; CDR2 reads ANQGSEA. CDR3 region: CSVGTGSDTQYF. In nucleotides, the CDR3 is TGCAGCGTCGGGACAGGGAGCGATACGCAGTATTTT.

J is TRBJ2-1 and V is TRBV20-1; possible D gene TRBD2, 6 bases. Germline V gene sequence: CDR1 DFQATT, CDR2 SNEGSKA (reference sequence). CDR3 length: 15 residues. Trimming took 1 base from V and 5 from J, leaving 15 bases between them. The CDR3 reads CSARGLVLADNEQFF. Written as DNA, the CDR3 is TGCAGTGCTAGAGGCTTGGTTTTAGCGGACAATGAGCAGTTCTTC.